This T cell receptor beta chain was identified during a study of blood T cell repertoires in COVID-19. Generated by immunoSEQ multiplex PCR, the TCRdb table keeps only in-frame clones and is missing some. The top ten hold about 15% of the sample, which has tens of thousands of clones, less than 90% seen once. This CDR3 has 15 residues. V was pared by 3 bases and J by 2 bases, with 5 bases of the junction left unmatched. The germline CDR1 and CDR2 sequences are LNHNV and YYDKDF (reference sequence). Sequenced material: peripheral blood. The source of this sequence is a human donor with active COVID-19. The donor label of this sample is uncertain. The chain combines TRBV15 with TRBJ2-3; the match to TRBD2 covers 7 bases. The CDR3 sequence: CATSSEAGPTDTQYF. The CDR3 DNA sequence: TGTGCCACCAGCAGTGAAGCGGGGCCCACAGATACGCAGTATTTT.